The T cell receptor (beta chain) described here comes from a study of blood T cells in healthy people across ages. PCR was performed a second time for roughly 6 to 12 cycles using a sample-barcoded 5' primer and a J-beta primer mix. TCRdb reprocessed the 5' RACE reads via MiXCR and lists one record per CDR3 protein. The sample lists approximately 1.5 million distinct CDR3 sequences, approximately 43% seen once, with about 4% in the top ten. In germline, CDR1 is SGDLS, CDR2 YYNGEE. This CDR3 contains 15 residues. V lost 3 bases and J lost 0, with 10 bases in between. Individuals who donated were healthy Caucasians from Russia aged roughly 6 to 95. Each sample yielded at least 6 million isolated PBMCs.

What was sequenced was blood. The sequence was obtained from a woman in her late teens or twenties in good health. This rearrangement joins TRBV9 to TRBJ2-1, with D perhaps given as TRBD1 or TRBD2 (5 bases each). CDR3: CASSGGPRSYNEQFF. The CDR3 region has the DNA TGTGCCAGCAGCGGGGGACCCCGCTCCTACAATGAGCAGTTCTTC.